This TCR beta chain is from a study of cytomegalovirus exposure and HLA in healthy donors. 13 Jbeta primers and 60 Vbeta primers were used for the PCR. Some clones are missing from TCRdb's copy, which holds only in-frame ones; the method was immunoSEQ multiplex PCR. Its clone listing holds 70,000 to 90,000 clones. Trimming at V came to 4 bases and at J to 0 bases, leaving 4 bases not matched to a gene. The germline V gene has CDR1 SGHNT and CDR2 YYREEE (reference sequence). There are 15 residues in the CDR3. Sequenced sample: PBMCs. This TCR came from a man younger than 35 in good health and CMV-seropositive. V and J are TRBV5-4 and TRBJ2-7, with 10 positions matching TRBD1. CDR3 sequence: CASSLDRGNSYEQYF. In DNA, the CDR3 is TGTGCCAGCAGCCTGGACAGGGGGAACTCCTACGAGCAGTACTTC.